These 3 T cell receptor beta chains originate from one sample sequenced in a study of blood T cells in healthy people across ages. Through a sample-barcoded 5' primer and a J-beta primer mix, a second PCR was run for roughly 6 to 12 cycles. A single record per CDR3 protein comes from TCRdb applying MiXCR to the 5' RACE reads. This table holds roughly 1.5 million distinct CDR3 sequences, roughly 43% found once. Sequenced material: blood. The receptors were sampled from a woman aged 18-29 years in good health.

The J gene is TRBJ1-2, the V gene TRBV20-1; TRBD1 agrees at 8 bases. The V gene end was trimmed by 0 bases and the J gene end by 5 bases; junction bases not matched to a gene: 8. Germline V gene data show CDR1 as DFQATT and CDR2 as SNEGSKA (reference sequence). This CDR3 comprises 15 residues. CDR3 residues: CSARDYQGARYGYTF. DNA of the CDR3: TGCAGTGCTAGAGATTATCAGGGGGCCAGGTATGGCTACACCTTC.

The chain couples TRBV9 to TRBJ1-1; TRBD1 matches 10 bases. Germline V gives CDR1 SGDLS, CDR2 YYNGEE. The CDR3 is made up of 15 amino acids. The V segment lost 4 bases and the J segment 4 bases; nucleotides outside the gene matches: 7. Here the CDR3 DNA reads TGTGCCAGCAGCCCTATGACAGGGGGCGGCACTGAAGCTTTCTTT. This sequence encodes CASSPMTGGGTEAFF.

This clonotype has more than one count but fewer than ten. The J gene is TRBJ2-3, the V gene TRBV27; 7 nucleotides agree with TRBD2. J lost 0 bases, V lost 2 bases, and 2 bases had no gene match. This CDR3 spans 15 amino acids. CDR1 is MNHEY and CDR2 is SMNVEV in the germline V gene (reference sequence). The CDR3 DNA follows: TGTGCCAGCAGTTTACTCGGGAGGAGCACAGATACGCAGTATTTT. It specifies CASSLLGRSTDTQYF.